Each of the 8 T cell receptor beta chains below was sequenced from the same sample in a study of CD8+ T cells in alopecia areata. Isolated RNA was reverse transcribed into cDNA used as the sequencing template. The data were produced by immunoSEQ multiplex PCR, yet TCRdb's version contains in-frame clones alone and is incomplete. The sample has about 210,000 clones, 50% to 75% seen once; the top ten hold 4.2%. The treatment was: oral pan-JAK inhibitor, 5-10 mg twice daily. The sequences come from CD4+ T cells sorted from blood, collected at week 4, from a patient treated with tofacitinib. Source of these receptors: a human donor with alopecia areata.

This chain joins TRBV7-2 and TRBJ2-5; TRBD2 matches 13 bases. Trimming cost V 0 bases and J 2 bases; bases outside gene matches: 0. CDR1 and CDR2 from the germline V gene are SGHTA and FQGNSA. This CDR3 has 16 residues. For the CDR3, the DNA is TGTGCCAGCAGCTTAGCGACTAGCGGGGGGCAAGAGACCCAGTACTTC. This sequence encodes CASSLATSGGQETQYF.

In DNA form, the CDR3 reads TGCGCCAGCAGCCCGTGGGGCGGTAGCTCTGGGGCCAACGTCCTGACTTTC. Amino acid sequence: CASSPWGGSSGANVLTF. The gene calls are TRBV5-1 and TRBJ2-6, with D possibly TRBD1 on 5 matching bases. Trimming cost V 4 bases and J 0 bases, with 14 bases left between them. Germline V gene lookup returns CDR1 SGHRS and CDR2 YFSETQ. CDR3 length: 17 amino acids. The full variable domain, with the rest looked up from reference TRBV5-1 and TRBJ2-6, is KAGVTQTPRYLIKTRGQQVTLSCSPISGHRSVSWYQQTPGQGLQFLFEYFSETQRNKGNFPGRFSGRQFSNSRSEMNVSTLELGDSALYLCASSPWGGSSGANVLTFGAGSRLTVL.

The rearrangement joins TRBV2 to TRBJ2-2; D might be TRBD2 (6 bases). The CDR3 sequence is 15 residues long. Trimming shortened V by 4 bases and J by 2 bases, and 11 bases separated the two germline ends. Germline lookup yields CDR1 SNHLY and CDR2 FYNNEI. CDR3 sequence (DNA): TGTGCCAGCAGTGTGGGGAGGACAAACACCGGGGAGCTGTTTTTT. Translated, it gives CASSVGRTNTGELFF.

The rearrangement joins TRBV5-1 to TRBJ2-5; 8 positions match TRBD1. The CDR3 runs 13 residues. Germline values: CDR1 SGHRS, CDR2 YFSETQ. With V trimmed by 7 bases and J by 4 bases, 6 bases remained unmatched. The CDR3: CASSGQGTETQYF. The DNA of the CDR3 is TGCGCCAGCTCCGGACAGGGTACAGAGACCCAGTACTTC.

The chain is built from TRBV29-1 and TRBJ1-1, with 7 nucleotides matching TRBD1. The V segment lost 8 bases and the J segment 1 base; nucleotides outside the gene matches: 4. The CDR3 runs to 12 residues. The germline V gene encodes CDR1 SQVTM and CDR2 ANQGSEA. CDR3 coding DNA: TGCAGCATATCAGGGGGGAACACTGAAGCTTTCTTT. It yields the protein CSISGGNTEAFF.

This chain uses TRBV7-2 with TRBJ1-5, with D possibly being TRBD1 (6 bases). The germline V gene encodes CDR1 SGHTA and CDR2 FQGNSA. V was clipped by 5 bases and J by 0 bases, with 11 bases between them. CDR3 length equals 15 residues. The CDR3, as DNA: TGTGCCAGCAGCCTACAGGGCAATAGCAATCAGCCCCAGCATTTT. Protein: CASSLQGNSNQPQHF.

This chain links TRBV5-1 with TRBJ2-1; TRBD2 matches at 11 bases. Trimming at V came to 5 bases and at J to 4 bases, leaving 5 bases not matched to a gene. Germline V lookup: CDR1 SGHRS, CDR2 YFSETQ. The CDR3 has 15 amino acids. The CDR3 DNA follows: TGCGCCAGCAGGCCCGGACTAGCGGGTTACAATGAGCAGTTCTTC. Its protein product is CASRPGLAGYNEQFF.

The sample holds a few counts of this clone. The chain links TRBV7-9 to TRBJ1-6; 8 bases fit TRBD1. J lost 10 bases, V lost 5 bases, and 13 bases had no gene match. The CDR3 totals 16 residues. CDR1 and CDR2 from the germline V gene are SEHNR and FQNEAQ (reference sequence). The CDR3 protein is CASSLGQGSSRSPLHF. The CDR3, as DNA: TGTGCCAGCAGCCTTGGACAGGGCAGTTCGAGATCACCCCTCCACTTT.